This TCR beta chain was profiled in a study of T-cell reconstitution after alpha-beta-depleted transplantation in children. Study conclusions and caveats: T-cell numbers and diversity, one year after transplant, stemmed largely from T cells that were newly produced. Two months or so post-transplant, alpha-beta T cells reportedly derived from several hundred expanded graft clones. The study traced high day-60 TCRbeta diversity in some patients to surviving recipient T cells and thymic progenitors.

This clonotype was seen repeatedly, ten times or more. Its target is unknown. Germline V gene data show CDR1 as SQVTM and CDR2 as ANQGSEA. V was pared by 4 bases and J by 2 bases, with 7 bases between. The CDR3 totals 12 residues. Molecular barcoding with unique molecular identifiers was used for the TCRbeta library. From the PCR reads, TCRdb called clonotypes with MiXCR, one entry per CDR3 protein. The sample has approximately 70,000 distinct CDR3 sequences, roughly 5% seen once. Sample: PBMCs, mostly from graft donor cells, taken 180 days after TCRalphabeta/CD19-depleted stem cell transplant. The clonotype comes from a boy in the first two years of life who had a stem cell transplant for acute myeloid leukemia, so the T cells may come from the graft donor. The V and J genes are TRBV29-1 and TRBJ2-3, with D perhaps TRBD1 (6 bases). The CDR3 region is CSVGQATDTQYF. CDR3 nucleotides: TGCAGCGTTGGACAGGCCACAGATACGCAGTATTTT.